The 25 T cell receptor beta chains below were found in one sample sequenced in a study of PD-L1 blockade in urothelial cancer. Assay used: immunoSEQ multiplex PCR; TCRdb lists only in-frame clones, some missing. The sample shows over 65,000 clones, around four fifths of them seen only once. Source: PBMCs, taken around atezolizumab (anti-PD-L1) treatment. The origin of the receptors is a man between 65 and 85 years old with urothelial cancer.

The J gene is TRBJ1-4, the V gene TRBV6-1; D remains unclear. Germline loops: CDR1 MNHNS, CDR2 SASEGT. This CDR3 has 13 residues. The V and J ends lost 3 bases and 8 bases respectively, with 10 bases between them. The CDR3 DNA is TGTGCCAGCAGTGACAGACAAAACGAAAAACTGTTTTTT. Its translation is CASSDRQNEKLFF.

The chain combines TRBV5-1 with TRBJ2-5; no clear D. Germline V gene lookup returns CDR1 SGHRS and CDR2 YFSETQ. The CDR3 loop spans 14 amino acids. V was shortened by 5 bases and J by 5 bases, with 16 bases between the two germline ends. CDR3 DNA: TGCGCCAGCAGTCGAGGCCCGGCGATGGAGACCCAGTACTTC. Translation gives CASSRGPAMETQYF.

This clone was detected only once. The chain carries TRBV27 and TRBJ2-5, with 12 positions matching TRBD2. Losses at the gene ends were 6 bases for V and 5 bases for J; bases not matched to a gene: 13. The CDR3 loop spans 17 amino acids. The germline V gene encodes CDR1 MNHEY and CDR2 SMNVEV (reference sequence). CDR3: CASSRFPSGRAVETQYF. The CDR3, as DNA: TGTGCCAGCAGCCGCTTTCCTAGCGGGAGGGCCGTGGAGACCCAGTACTTC.

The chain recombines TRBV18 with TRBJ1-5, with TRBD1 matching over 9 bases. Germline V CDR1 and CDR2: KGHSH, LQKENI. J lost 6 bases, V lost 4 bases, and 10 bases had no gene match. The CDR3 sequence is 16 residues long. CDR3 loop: CASSLGTGRVSQPQHF. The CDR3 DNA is TGTGCCAGCTCACTTGGGACAGGGAGGGTGAGTCAGCCCCAGCATTTT.

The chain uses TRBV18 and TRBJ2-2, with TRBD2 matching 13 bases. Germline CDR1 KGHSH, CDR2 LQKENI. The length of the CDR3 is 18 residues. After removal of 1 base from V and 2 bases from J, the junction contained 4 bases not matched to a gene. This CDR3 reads CASSPRLAGGVNTGELFF. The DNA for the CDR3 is TGTGCCAGCTCACCACGACTAGCGGGAGGCGTAAACACCGGGGAGCTGTTTTTT.

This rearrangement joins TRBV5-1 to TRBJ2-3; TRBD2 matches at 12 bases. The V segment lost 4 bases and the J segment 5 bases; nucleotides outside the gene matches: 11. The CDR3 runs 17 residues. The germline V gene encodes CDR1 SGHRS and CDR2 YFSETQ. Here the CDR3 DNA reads TGCGCCAGCAGCGCGATTCTAGCGGGAGGGTTGGGAGATACGCAGTATTTT. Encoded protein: CASSAILAGGLGDTQYF. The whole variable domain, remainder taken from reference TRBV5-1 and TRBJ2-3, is KAGVTQTPRYLIKTRGQQVTLSCSPISGHRSVSWYQQTPGQGLQFLFEYFSETQRNKGNFPGRFSGRQFSNSRSEMNVSTLELGDSALYLCASSAILAGGLGDTQYFGPGTRLTVL.

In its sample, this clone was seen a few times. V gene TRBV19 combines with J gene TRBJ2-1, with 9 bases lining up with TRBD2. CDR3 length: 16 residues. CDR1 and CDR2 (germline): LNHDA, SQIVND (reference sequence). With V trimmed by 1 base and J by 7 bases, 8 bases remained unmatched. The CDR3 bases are TGTGCCAGTAGTATAGGCGGGAGGGCCTTTGGGAATGAGCAGTTCTTC. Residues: CASSIGGRAFGNEQFF.

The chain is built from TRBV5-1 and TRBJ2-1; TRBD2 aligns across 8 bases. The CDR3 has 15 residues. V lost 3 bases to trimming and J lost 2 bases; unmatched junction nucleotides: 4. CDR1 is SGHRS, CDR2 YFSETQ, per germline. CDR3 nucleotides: TGCGCCAGCAGCTCATCGGGGGGGGCCTACAATGAGCAGTTCTTC. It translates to CASSSSGGAYNEQFF.

This CDR3 reads CASSLETSGRTDTQYF. The CDR3 region has the DNA TGTGCCAGCAGTTTGGAGACTAGCGGGAGGACAGATACGCAGTATTTT. The chain has TRBV27 and TRBJ2-3, with TRBD2 matching 13 bases. In germline, CDR1 is MNHEY, CDR2 SMNVEV (reference sequence). V shed 3 bases, J shed 3 bases, and the junction held 3 bases outside the gene matches. CDR3 length: 16 residues.

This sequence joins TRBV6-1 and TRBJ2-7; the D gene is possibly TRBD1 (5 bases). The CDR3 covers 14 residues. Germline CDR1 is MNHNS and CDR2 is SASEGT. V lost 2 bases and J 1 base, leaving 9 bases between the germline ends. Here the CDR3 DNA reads TGTGCCAGCAGTGAAAACAGGCCTTCCTACGAGCAGTACTTC. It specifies CASSENRPSYEQYF.

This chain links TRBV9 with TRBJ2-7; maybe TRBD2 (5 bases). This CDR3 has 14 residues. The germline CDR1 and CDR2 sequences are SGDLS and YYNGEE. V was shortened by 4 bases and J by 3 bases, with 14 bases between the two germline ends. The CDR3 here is CASSPTPEVYEQYF. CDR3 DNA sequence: TGTGCCAGCAGCCCTACGCCGGAGGTCTACGAGCAGTACTTC.

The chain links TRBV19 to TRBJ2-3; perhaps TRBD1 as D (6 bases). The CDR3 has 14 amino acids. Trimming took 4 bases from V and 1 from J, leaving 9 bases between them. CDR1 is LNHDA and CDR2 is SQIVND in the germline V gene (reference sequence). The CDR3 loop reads CASSTQGGTDTQYF. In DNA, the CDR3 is TGTGCCAGTAGTACACAGGGAGGCACAGATACGCAGTATTTT.

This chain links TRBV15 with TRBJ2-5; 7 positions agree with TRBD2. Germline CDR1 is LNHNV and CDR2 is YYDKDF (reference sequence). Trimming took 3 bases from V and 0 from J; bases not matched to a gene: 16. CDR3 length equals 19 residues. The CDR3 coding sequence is TGTGCCACCAGCAGTAGAGCAGGTTGGAGAGCGGGGAACCAAGAGACCCAGTACTTC. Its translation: CATSSRAGWRAGNQETQYF.

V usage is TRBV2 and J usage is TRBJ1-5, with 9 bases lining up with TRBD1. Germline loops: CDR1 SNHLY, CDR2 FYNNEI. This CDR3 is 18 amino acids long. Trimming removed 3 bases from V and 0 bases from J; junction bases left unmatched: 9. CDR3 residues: CASSDRRTGAYSNQPQHF. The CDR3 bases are TGTGCCAGCAGTGACCGACGGACAGGGGCGTATAGCAATCAGCCCCAGCATTTT.

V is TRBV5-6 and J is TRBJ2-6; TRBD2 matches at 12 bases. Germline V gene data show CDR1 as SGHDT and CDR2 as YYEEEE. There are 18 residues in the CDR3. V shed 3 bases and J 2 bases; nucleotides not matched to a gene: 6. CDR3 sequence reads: CASSSTSGSTAGANVLTF. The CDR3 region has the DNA TGTGCCAGCAGCTCGACTAGCGGGAGTACTGCTGGGGCCAACGTCCTGACTTTC.

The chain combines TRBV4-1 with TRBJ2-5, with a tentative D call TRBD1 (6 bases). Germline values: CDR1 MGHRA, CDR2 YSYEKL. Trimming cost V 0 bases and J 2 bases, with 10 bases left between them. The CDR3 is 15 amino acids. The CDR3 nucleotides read TGCGCCAGCAGCCAAGATGGGACACCGCAAGAGACCCAGTACTTC. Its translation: CASSQDGTPQETQYF.

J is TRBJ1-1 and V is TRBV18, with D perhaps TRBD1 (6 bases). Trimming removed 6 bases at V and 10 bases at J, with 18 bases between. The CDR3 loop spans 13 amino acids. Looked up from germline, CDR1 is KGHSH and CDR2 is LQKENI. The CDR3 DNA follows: TGTGCCAGCTCGTGGGACAATCGGGCTGTAGCTTTCTTT. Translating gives CASSWDNRAVAFF.

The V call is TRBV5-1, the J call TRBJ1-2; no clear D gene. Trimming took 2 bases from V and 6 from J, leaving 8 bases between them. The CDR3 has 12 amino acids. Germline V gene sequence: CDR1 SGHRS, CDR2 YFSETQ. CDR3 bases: TGCGCCAGCAGCTTCAACGCAGATGGCTACACCTTC. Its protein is CASSFNADGYTF.

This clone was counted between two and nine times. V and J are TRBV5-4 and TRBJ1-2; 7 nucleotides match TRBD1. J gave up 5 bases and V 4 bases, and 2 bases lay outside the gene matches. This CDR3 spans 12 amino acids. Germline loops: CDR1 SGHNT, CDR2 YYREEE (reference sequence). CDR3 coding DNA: TGTGCCAGCAGCCCGACAGGGTATGGCTACACCTTC. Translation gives CASSPTGYGYTF.

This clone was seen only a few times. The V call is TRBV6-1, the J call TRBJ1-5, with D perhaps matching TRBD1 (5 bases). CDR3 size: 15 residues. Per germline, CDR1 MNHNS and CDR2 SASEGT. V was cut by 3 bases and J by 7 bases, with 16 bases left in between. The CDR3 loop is CASSESQGTGQPQHF. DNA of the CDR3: TGTGCCAGCAGTGAGAGTCAGGGAACGGGCCAGCCCCAGCATTTT.

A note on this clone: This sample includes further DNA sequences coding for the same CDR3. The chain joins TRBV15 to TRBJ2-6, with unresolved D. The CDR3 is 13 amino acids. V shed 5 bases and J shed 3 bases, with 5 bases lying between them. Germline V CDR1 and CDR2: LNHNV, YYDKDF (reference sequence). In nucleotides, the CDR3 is TGTGCCACCAGCCCCGTTGGGGCCAACGTCCTGACTTTC. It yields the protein CATSPVGANVLTF.

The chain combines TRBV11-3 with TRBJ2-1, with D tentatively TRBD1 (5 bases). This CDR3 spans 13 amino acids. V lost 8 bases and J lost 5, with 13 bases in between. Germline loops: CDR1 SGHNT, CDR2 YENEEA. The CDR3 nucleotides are TGTGCCAGCGCCAGGGAAGGGGACAATGAGCAGTTCTTC. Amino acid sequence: CASAREGDNEQFF.

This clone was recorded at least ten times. The CDR3: CAWSVGHGGEAFF. DNA of the CDR3: TGTGCCTGGAGTGTAGGGCACGGGGGTGAAGCTTTCTTT. The chain joins TRBV30 to TRBJ1-1, with D possibly being TRBD1 (5 bases). Germline values: CDR1 GTSNPN, CDR2 SVGIG (reference sequence). This CDR3 is built from 13 residues. Deletions cut 0 bases from V and 7 bases from J, with 12 bases between.

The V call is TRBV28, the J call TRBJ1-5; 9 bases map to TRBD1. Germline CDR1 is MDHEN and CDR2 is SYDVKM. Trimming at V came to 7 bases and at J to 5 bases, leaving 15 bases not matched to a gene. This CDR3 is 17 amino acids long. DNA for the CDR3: TGTGCCAGCAACGATTACACTGGGACAGGGCAACATCAGCCCCAGCATTTT. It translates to CASNDYTGTGQHQPQHF. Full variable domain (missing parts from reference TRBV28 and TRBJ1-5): DVKVTQSSRYLVKRTGEKVFLECVQDMDHENMFWYRQDPGLGLRLIYFSYDVKMKEKGDIPEGYSVSREKKERFSLILESASTNQTSMYLCASNDYTGTGQHQPQHFGDGTRLSIL.

The CDR3 is CASATGQVPNEQFF. The CDR3 DNA sequence: TGCGCCAGCGCAACGGGACAGGTACCAAATGAGCAGTTCTTC. The V gene is TRBV5-1, the J gene TRBJ2-1; 8 positions match TRBD1. The CDR3 covers 14 residues. Germline assignment: CDR1 SGHRS and CDR2 YFSETQ. Unmatched junction bases numbered 10, after V lost 7 bases and J lost 7 bases.